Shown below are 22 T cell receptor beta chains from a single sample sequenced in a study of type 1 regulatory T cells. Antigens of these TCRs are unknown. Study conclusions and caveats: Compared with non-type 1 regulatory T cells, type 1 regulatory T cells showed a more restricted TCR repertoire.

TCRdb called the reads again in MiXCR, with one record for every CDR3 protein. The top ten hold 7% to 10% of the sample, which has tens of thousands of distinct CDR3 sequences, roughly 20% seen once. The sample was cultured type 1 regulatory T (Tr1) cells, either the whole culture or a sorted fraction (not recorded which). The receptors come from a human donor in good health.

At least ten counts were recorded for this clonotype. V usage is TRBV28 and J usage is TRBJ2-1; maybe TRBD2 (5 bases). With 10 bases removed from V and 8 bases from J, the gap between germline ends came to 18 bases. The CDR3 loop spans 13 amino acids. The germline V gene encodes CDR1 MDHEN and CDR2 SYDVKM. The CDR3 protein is CAIYRGNGHEQFF. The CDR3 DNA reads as TGTGCCATCTACCGGGGAAACGGCCATGAGCAGTTCTTC.

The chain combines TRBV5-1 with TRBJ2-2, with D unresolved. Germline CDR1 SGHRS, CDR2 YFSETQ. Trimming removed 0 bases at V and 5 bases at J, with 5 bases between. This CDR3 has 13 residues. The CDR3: CASSLDVTGELFF. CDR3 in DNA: TGCGCCAGCAGCTTGGACGTTACCGGGGAGCTGTTTTTT.

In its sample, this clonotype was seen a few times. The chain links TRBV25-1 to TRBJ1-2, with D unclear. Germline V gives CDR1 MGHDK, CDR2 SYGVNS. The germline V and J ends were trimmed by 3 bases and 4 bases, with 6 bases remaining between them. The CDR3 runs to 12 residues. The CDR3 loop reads CASSEAGYGYTF. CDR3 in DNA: TGTGCCAGCAGTGAGGCGGGCTATGGCTACACCTTC.

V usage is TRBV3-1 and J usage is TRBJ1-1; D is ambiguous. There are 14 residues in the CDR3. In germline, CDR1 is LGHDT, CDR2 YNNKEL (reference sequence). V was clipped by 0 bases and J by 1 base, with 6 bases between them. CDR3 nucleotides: TGTGCCAGCAGCCAAGAATCCAAGAACACTGAAGCTTTCTTT. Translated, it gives CASSQESKNTEAFF. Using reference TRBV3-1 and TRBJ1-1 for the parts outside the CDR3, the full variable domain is DTAVSQTPKYLVTQMGNDKSIKCEQNLGHDTMYWYKQDSKKFLKIMFSYNNKELIINETVPNRFSPKSPDKAHLNLHINSLELGDSAVYFCASSQESKNTEAFFGQGTRLTVV.

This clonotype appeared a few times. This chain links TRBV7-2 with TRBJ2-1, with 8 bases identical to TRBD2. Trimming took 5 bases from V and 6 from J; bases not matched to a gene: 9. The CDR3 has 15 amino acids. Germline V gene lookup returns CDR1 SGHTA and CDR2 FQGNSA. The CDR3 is CASSQIGTRGNEQFF. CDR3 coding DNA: TGTGCCAGCAGCCAAATCGGGACTAGAGGCAATGAGCAGTTCTTC. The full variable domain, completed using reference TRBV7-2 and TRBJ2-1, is GAGVSQSPSNKVTEKGKDVELRCDPISGHTALYWYRQSLGQGLEFLIYFQGNSAPDKSGLPSDRFSAERTGGSVSTLTIQRTQQEDSAVYLCASSQIGTRGNEQFFGPGTRLTVL.

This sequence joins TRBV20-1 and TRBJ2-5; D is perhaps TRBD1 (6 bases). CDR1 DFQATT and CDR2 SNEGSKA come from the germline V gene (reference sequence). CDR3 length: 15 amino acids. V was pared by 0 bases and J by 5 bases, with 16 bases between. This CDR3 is CSARDTFARGETQYF. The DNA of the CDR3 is TGCAGTGCTAGAGATACCTTCGCGAGGGGGGAGACCCAGTACTTC.

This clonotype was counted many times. This chain's CDR3 is CSVANTGELFF. The CDR3, as DNA: TGCAGCGTTGCAAACACCGGGGAGCTGTTTTTT. The chain couples TRBV29-1 to TRBJ2-2; D not resolved. The germline V gene encodes CDR1 SQVTM and CDR2 ANQGSEA. The CDR3 length is 11 residues. The V end lost 4 bases, the J end lost 2 bases, and 2 bases lay between the germline ends.

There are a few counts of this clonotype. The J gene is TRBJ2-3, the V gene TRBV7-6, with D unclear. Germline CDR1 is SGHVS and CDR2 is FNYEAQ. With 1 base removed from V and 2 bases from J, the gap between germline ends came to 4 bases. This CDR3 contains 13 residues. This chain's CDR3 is CASSLGFTDTQYF. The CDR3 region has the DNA TGTGCCAGCAGCTTAGGGTTCACAGATACGCAGTATTTT.

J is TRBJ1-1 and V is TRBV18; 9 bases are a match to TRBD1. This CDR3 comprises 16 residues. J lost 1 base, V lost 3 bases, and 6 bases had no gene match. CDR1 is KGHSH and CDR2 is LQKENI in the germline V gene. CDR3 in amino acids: CASSPRDRVANTEAFF. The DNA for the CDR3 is TGTGCCAGCTCACCCCGGGACAGGGTGGCGAACACTGAAGCTTTCTTT.

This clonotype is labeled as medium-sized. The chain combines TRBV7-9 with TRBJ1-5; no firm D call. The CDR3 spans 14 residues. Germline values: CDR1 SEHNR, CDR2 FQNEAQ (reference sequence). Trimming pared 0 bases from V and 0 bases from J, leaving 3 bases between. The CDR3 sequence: CASSLANSNQPQHF. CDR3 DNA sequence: TGTGCCAGCAGCTTAGCTAATAGCAATCAGCCCCAGCATTTT.

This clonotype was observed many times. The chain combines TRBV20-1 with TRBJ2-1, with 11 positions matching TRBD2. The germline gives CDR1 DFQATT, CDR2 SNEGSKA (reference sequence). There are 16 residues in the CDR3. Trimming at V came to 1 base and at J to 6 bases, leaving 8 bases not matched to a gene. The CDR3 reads CSARVAGGLGSNEQFF. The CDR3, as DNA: TGCAGTGCTAGAGTAGCGGGAGGGCTAGGTAGCAATGAGCAGTTCTTC.

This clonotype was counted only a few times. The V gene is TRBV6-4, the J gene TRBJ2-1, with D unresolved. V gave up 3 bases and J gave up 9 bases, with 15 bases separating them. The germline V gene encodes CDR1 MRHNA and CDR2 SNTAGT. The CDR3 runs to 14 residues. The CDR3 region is CASSENDVSFEQFF. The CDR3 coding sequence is TGTGCCAGCAGTGAGAATGACGTTTCATTTGAGCAGTTCTTC.

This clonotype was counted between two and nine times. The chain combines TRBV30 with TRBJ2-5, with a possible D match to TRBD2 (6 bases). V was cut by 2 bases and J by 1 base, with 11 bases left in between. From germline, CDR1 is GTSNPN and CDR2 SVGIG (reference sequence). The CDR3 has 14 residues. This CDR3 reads CAWSLGGSQETQYF. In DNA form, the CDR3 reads TGTGCCTGGAGTCTAGGAGGGAGCCAAGAGACCCAGTACTTC.

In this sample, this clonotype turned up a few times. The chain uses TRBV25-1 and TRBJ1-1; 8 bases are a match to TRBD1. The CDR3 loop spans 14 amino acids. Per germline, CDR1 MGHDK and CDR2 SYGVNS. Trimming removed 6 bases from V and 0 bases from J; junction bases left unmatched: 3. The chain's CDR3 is CASRVTGVNTEAFF. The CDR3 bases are TGTGCCAGCAGGGTGACAGGGGTGAACACTGAAGCTTTCTTT.

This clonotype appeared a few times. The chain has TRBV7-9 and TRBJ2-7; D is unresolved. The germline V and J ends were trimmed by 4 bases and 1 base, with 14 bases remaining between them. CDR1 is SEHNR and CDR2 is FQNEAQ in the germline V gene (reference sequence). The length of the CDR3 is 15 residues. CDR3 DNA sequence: TGTGCCAGCAGCTCCCCGGGTACCAGGTCCTACGAGCAGTACTTC. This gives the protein CASSSPGTRSYEQYF.

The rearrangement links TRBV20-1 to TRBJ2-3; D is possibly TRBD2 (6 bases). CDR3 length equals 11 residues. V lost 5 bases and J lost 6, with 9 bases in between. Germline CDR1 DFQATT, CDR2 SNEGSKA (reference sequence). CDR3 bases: TGCAGTGCTTCCCTAGCGGATACGCAGTATTTT. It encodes CSASLADTQYF.

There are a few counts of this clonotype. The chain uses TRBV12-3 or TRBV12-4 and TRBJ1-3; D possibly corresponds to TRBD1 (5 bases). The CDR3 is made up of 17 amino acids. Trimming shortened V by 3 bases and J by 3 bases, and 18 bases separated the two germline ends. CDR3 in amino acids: CASSLRAGKAFGNTIYF. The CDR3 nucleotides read TGTGCCAGCAGTTTGCGGGCAGGGAAGGCTTTTGGAAACACCATATATTTT.

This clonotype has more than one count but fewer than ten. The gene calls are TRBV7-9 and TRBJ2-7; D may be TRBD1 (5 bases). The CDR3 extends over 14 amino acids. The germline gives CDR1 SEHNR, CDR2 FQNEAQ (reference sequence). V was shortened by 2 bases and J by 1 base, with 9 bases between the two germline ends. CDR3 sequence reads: CASSLSQGSYEQYF. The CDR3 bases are TGTGCCAGCAGCTTATCGCAGGGTTCCTACGAGCAGTACTTC.

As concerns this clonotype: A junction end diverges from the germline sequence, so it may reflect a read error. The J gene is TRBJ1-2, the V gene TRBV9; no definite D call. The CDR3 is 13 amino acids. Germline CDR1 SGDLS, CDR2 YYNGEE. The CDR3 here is CASSASTYYDYTF. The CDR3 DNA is TGTGCCAGCAGCGCCTCAACATACTATGACTACACCTTC.

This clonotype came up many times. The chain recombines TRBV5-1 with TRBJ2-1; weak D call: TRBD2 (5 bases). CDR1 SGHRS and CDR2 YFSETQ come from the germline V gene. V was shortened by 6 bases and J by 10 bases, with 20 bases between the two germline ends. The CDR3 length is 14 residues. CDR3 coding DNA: TGCGCCAGCAATCCTAGTCTAAGCCCGGGGGAGCAGTTCTTC. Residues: CASNPSLSPGEQFF.

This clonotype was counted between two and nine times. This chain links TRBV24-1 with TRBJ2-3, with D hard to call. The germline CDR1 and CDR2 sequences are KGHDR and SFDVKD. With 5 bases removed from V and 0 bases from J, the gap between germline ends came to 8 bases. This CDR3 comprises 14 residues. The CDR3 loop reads CATSGHKSTDTQYF. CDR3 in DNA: TGTGCCACCAGTGGACACAAAAGCACAGATACGCAGTATTTT.

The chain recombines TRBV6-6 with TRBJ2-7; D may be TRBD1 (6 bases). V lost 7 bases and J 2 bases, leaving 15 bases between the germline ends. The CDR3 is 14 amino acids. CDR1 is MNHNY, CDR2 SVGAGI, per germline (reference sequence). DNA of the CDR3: TGTGCCAGCACCAACCAGGGGAATGCCTACGAGCAGTACTTC. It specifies CASTNQGNAYEQYF.